Listed below are T cell receptor beta chains from one sample, sequenced in a study of blood T cell repertoires in COVID-19. The table came from immunoSEQ multiplex PCR; TCRdb's copy has only in-frame clones and leaves some out. Seen here are about 130,000 clones, around 78% observed once, and the top ten hold less than 14%. The sample consisted of peripheral blood. Receptor source: a human donor in a cohort sampled during active COVID-19. Each CDR3 is given with its conserved first and last residue. D genes are given only for firm matches. Some rows have no size entry. The others give once, few or many, or a class for an expanded clone.

d_call	v_call	j_call	clone_size	cdr3_nt	cdr3_aa
TRBD1	TRBV30	TRBJ1-4	NA	TGTGCCTGGAGTGTATCCGGACAGGGATTGTTTTTT	CAWSVSGQGLFF
TRBD2	TRBV6-6	TRBJ2-3	NA	TGTGCCAGCAGTCAGCCGGGACTAGCGGGGGGTAGCACAGATACGCAGTATTTT	CASSQPGLAGGSTDTQYF
TRBD1	TRBV7-9	TRBJ2-5	NA	TGTGCCAGCAGCTTAGCCACAGGGGGCAAAGATCAAGAGACCCAGTACTTC	CASSLATGGKDQETQYF
TRBD1	TRBV5-1	TRBJ2-6	NA	TGCGCCAGCAGCTCGACAGGGGGGGGTGACTCTGGGGCCAACGTCCTGACTTTC	CASSSTGGGDSGANVLTF
TRBD1	TRBV3-1/TRBV3-2	TRBJ2-6	NA	TGTGCCAGCAGCCCGGACAGGGGGCTCTCTGGGGCCAACGTCCTGACTTTC	CASSPDRGLSGANVLTF
TRBD1	TRBV5-5	TRBJ1-1	NA	TGTGCCAGCAGCTTGGCAGGGGGGAACACTGAAGCTTTCTTT	CASSLAGGNTEAFF
TRBD1	TRBV19	TRBJ2-7	once	TGTGCCAGTAGTACGTCGACAGGGCGTTCCTACGAGCAGTACTTC	CASSTSTGRSYEQYF
NA	TRBV7-8	TRBJ2-1	NA	TGTGCCAGCAGCTTAAGACTAGGGACTCTGAATGAGCAGTTCTTC	CASSLRLGTLNEQFF
TRBD1	TRBV29-1	TRBJ2-7	few	TGCAGCGTCGCCCGTGGGACAGGGAGGGACGAGCAGTACTTC	CSVARGTGRDEQYF
TRBD1	TRBV9	TRBJ1-1	NA	TGTGCCAGCAGCCCAACAGGGGCTGAAGCTTTCTTT	CASSPTGAEAFF
TRBD1	TRBV19	TRBJ2-7	NA	TGTGCCAGTAGTTCGATTCCGGGACAGGGGGCTGCCTACGAGCAGTACTTC	CASSSIPGQGAAYEQYF
TRBD1	TRBV10-3	TRBJ1-1	few	TGTGCCATCAGGGGACAGGGGAACACTGAAGCTTTCTTT	CAIRGQGNTEAFF
NA	TRBV4-1	TRBJ2-2	NA	TGCGCCAGCACCCGGACAGAAAACACCGGGGAGCTGTTTTTT	CASTRTENTGELFF
TRBD1	TRBV12-5	TRBJ1-2	NA	TGTGCTAGTGGTTCTCGAAGGATACAGGGGCATCTTGTCTATGGCTACACCTTC	CASGSRRIQGHLVYGYTF
NA	TRBV30	TRBJ1-2	NA	TGTGCCTGGAGTGCTACCGGGGGGTTTAGGGGCTATGGCTACACCTTC	CAWSATGGFRGYGYTF
NA	TRBV6-5	TRBJ1-1	NA	TGTGCCAGCAGGCCGACAGCCTCTGGTGAAGCTTTCTTT	CASRPTASGEAFF
NA	TRBV29-1	TRBJ2-1	NA	TGCAGTGGGGGAGGCCAGATGGGGAATGAGCAGTTCTTC	CSGGGQMGNEQFF
TRBD1	TRBV10-1	TRBJ2-1	NA	TGCGCCAGCAGTGGATCTCGGACAGGGACACCTTACAATGAGCAGTTCTTC	CASSGSRTGTPYNEQFF
TRBD1	TRBV6-5	TRBJ1-1	NA	TGTGCCAGCAGTTCCTCGACAGGGAGCAGCACTGAAGCTTTCTTT	CASSSSTGSSTEAFF
TRBD1	TRBV28	TRBJ1-6	once	TGTGCCAGCAGTTCCCGGACAGGGACCAATTCACCCCTCCACTTT	CASSSRTGTNSPLHF
TRBD1	TRBV6-5	TRBJ1-1	NA	TGTGCCAGCAGAAATGACAGGGGGCAGGGTGAAGCTTTCTTT	CASRNDRGQGEAFF
TRBD1	TRBV2	TRBJ2-7	NA	TGTGCCAGCAGATCTGACAGGGGGCAAGACGAGCAGTACTTC	CASRSDRGQDEQYF
TRBD2	TRBV28	TRBJ2-5	NA	TGTGCCAGCAGTGAGCGGGGTGGGCGGGAGACCCAGTACTTC	CASSERGGRETQYF
TRBD1	TRBV11-2	TRBJ2-5	NA	TGTGCCAGCAGCTTAGGTGGGACAGTAAAGACCCAGTACTTC	CASSLGGTVKTQYF
TRBD1	TRBV27	TRBJ1-4	NA	TGTGCCAGCAGTATCCAGGGGGCTAATGAAAAACTGTTTTTT	CASSIQGANEKLFF
NA	TRBV6-1	TRBJ1-1	NA	TGTGCCAGCAGTGAGGGCCGAGAGATCTCTGAAGCTTTCTTT	CASSEGREISEAFF
NA	TRBV27	TRBJ1-5	NA	TGTGCCAGCAGTCTAAAGGGGCAGCCCCAGCATTTT	CASSLKGQPQHF
TRBD2	TRBV5-8	TRBJ2-3	NA	TGTGCCCGCTGGGGGAGAGCGGGGGGCACAGATACGCAGTATTTT	CARWGRAGGTDTQYF
NA	TRBV7-9	TRBJ2-1	NA	TGTGCCAGCAGCTCAGGGTTTCAGTACAATGAGCAGTTCTTC	CASSSGFQYNEQFF
NA	TRBV4-2	TRBJ2-7	few	TGTGCCAGCAGCCAAGAGAAATGGAGCGAGCAGTACTTC	CASSQEKWSEQYF
TRBD1	TRBV5-8	TRBJ1-2	NA	TGTGCCAGCAGCTATGGGACAGGGGGGACCTCGTATGGCTACACCTTC	CASSYGTGGTSYGYTF
NA	TRBV2	TRBJ2-7	once	TGTGCCAGCAGTGAGGAGGGACGGCAGTACTTC	CASSEEGRQYF
NA	TRBV6-6	TRBJ2-5	NA	TGTGCCAGCAGTTATTTCGCGGGGCGCCAAGAGACCCAGTACTTC	CASSYFAGRQETQYF
TRBD1	TRBV27	TRBJ2-1	NA	TGTGCCAGCAAATCGACAGGGGCCTACAATGAGCAGTTCTTC	CASKSTGAYNEQFF
NA	TRBV29-1	TRBJ2-1	NA	TGCAGCGTTGAAGGGACAGTAGACGGCAATGAGCAGTTCTTC	CSVEGTVDGNEQFF
NA	TRBV28	TRBJ2-7	NA	TGTGCCAGCAGTTGGGCAGGTTACGAGCAGTACTTC	CASSWAGYEQYF
NA	TRBV19	TRBJ1-1	once	TGTGCCAGTAGCCCATTGAACACTGAAGCTTTCTTT	CASSPLNTEAFF
NA	TRBV6-6	TRBJ2-3	NA	TGTGCCAGCAGTACAGGGTTAGATACGCAGTATTTT	CASSTGLDTQYF
NA	TRBV7-8	TRBJ1-3	NA	TGTGCCAGCAGCCCCGGGATATTAGGCTCTGGAAACACCATATATTTT	CASSPGILGSGNTIYF
TRBD1	TRBV6-5	TRBJ1-4	NA	TGTGCCAGCAGACCCGCGACAGGGCTCGCTGAAAAACTGTTTTTT	CASRPATGLAEKLFF
TRBD1	TRBV4-1	TRBJ1-6	NA	TGCGCCAGCAGCCCCCCGGGACAGATCCCCAATTCACCCCTCCACTTT	CASSPPGQIPNSPLHF
NA	TRBV19	TRBJ2-1	NA	TGTGCCAGTCGCAGGGAAGACAATGAGCAGTTCTTC	CASRREDNEQFF
TRBD2	TRBV7-6	TRBJ2-1	NA	TGTGCCAGCAGCAACGGACTAGCGGGGGGTATTGATGAGCAGTTCTTC	CASSNGLAGGIDEQFF
TRBD1	TRBV3-1/TRBV3-2	TRBJ2-7	NA	TGTGCCAGCAGCCACTCAGACAGGGGCGAGCAGTACTTC	CASSHSDRGEQYF
TRBD1	TRBV5-1	TRBJ1-2	once	TGCGCCAGCAGTTGGGACAGGGCTAGGACCTATGGCTACACCTTC	CASSWDRARTYGYTF
NA	TRBV7-9	TRBJ2-4	few	TGTGCCAGCTCCCTACCGGGACTAGCCAAAAACATTCAGTACTTC	CASSLPGLAKNIQYF
TRBD2	TRBV11-2	TRBJ2-2	few	TGTGCCAGCAGTTCCGGGACTAGGGGGGAGCTGTTTTTT	CASSSGTRGELFF
NA	TRBV19	TRBJ1-6	NA	TGTGCCAGTAGTAAGTTTGGGACATTTGGTAATTCACCCCTCCACTTT	CASSKFGTFGNSPLHF
NA	TRBV6-1	TRBJ2-7	NA	TGTGCCAGCAGTGAATCCCCCCCAGGGGAGCAGTACTTC	CASSESPPGEQYF
TRBD2	TRBV18	TRBJ2-7	few	TGTGCCAGCTCACCACCCGCTAGCGGGGCCTCGTACGAGCAGTACTTC	CASSPPASGASYEQYF
NA	TRBV7-3	TRBJ1-1	NA	TGTGCCAGCGCCCCGGGGGACGTCCTCACTGAAGCTTTCTTT	CASAPGDVLTEAFF
NA	TRBV19	TRBJ2-7	NA	TGTGCCAGTAGTATTAGTAGCTCCCCGGGACTCTTCTCCTACGAGCAGTACTTC	CASSISSSPGLFSYEQYF
NA	TRBV5-5	TRBJ1-2	NA	TGTGCCAGCAGCGCCAGACAGGCTGGCGTAAACTATGGCTACACCTTC	CASSARQAGVNYGYTF